This T cell receptor beta chain is from a study of T cell changes during pregnancy in multiple sclerosis. V lost 4 bases to trimming and J lost 1 base, with 7 bases between them. Germline CDR1 and CDR2: MNHNS and SASEGT. The length of the CDR3 is 13 residues. This table comes from immunoSEQ multiplex PCR, and its TCRdb copy is limited to in-frame clones, with some not included. The data hold more than 90,000 clones, with 80% to 95% observed a single time. The clonotype originates from a female donor with multiple sclerosis, enrolled in a pregnancy study. This material consisted of peripheral blood, taken after pregnancy. The chain uses TRBV6-1 and TRBJ1-1; D is possibly TRBD1 (5 bases). This chain's CDR3 is CASSAQGNTEAFF. The DNA of the CDR3 is TGTGCCAGCAGTGCTCAGGGGAACACTGAAGCTTTCTTT.